This T cell receptor (beta chain) was profiled in a study of blood T cell repertoires in COVID-19. The age range of participants was 18 to 89 years, with residence in approximately 25 US areas. Per the germline V gene, CDR1 is SNHLY and CDR2 is FYNNEI. The CDR3 contains 14 residues. Trimming cost V 4 bases and J 4 bases, with 13 bases left between them. Profiling relied on immunoSEQ multiplex PCR, and the TCRdb table lists in-frame clones only, not all of them. The repertoire consists of roughly 430,000 clones, with about 88% occurring once and the leading ten covering 1.4% to 1.5%. The sequence came from a woman between 18 and 29 years old who had been exposed to COVID-19. The chain recombines TRBV2 with TRBJ1-1; D gene ambiguous. Specimen: PBMCs or T cells enriched from blood (not recorded which). For the CDR3, the DNA is TGTGCCAGCAGTGTGGGAGGAGTACGCACTGAAGCTTTCTTT. It specifies CASSVGGVRTEAFF.